Presented here are 12 T cell receptor beta chains from one specimen sequenced in a study of technical replicates of blood from a few donors. Method: immunoSEQ multiplex PCR; TCRdb's copy keeps in-frame clones and lacks some. The repertoire includes about 62,000 clones, roughly nine tenths of them detected once, and approximately 4.8% sits in the top ten. The specimen sequenced was PBMCs. These receptors were obtained from a human donor in good health. Some clones in this sample may be carry-over from other donors' samples.

The chain joins TRBV5-1 to TRBJ1-2; no definite D call. V lost 1 base and J lost 2, with 9 bases in between. Looked up from germline, CDR1 is SGHRS and CDR2 is YFSETQ. The CDR3 extends over 14 amino acids. DNA for the CDR3: TGCGCCAGCAGCTTGACAGAGATAAACTATGGCTACACCTTC. Protein product: CASSLTEINYGYTF. Together with reference TRBV5-1 and TRBJ1-2, the CDR3 gives the full variable domain: KAGVTQTPRYLIKTRGQQVTLSCSPISGHRSVSWYQQTPGQGLQFLFEYFSETQRNKGNFPGRFSGRQFSNSRSEMNVSTLELGDSALYLCASSLTEINYGYTFGSGTRLTVV.

The chain recombines TRBV4-3 with TRBJ2-7; 8 nucleotides align to TRBD2. The germline CDR1 and CDR2 sequences are LGHNA and YSLEER. The CDR3 length is 13 residues. With V trimmed by 0 bases and J by 7 bases, 2 bases remained unmatched. CDR3 in amino acids: CASSQDERGEQYF. CDR3 coding DNA: TGCGCCAGCAGCCAAGATGAGCGGGGGGAGCAGTACTTC.

The chain has TRBV9 and TRBJ2-5; possible D gene TRBD1, 6 bases. The CDR3 length is 14 residues. Trimming stripped 2 bases from V and 4 bases from J, with 12 bases between. Germline V CDR1 and CDR2: SGDLS, YYNGEE. The CDR3 DNA is TGTGCCAGCAGCGTTTCCAGGGGAAGAGAGACCCAGTACTTC. Protein: CASSVSRGRETQYF.

The gene calls are TRBV7-2 and TRBJ2-7; weak D call: TRBD1 (5 bases). Trimming shortened V by 1 base and J by 4 bases, and 8 bases separated the two germline ends. Per germline, CDR1 SGHTA and CDR2 FQGNSA. The CDR3 is made up of 13 amino acids. This CDR3 is CASSLEQGYEQYF. The CDR3, as DNA: TGTGCCAGCAGCTTAGAGCAGGGATACGAGCAGTACTTC. Variable domain in full (rest from reference TRBV7-2 and TRBJ2-7): GAGVSQSPSNKVTEKGKDVELRCDPISGHTALYWYRQSLGQGLEFLIYFQGNSAPDKSGLPSDRFSAERTGGSVSTLTIQRTQQEDSAVYLCASSLEQGYEQYFGPGTRLTVT.

The chain links TRBV6-6 to TRBJ1-5, with D possibly being TRBD1 (5 bases). CDR1 and CDR2 (germline): MNHNY, SVGAGI (reference sequence). CDR3 length: 16 residues. Trimming cost V 6 bases and J 4 bases, with 19 bases left between them. This CDR3 reads CASSPSSGGGNQPQHF. The CDR3 DNA reads TGTGCCAGCAGCCCTAGTTCGGGGGGAGGAAATCAGCCCCAGCATTTT.

The rearrangement links TRBV5-1 to TRBJ2-7; 8 positions agree with TRBD2. Germline V gives CDR1 SGHRS, CDR2 YFSETQ. V lost 3 bases and J lost 7; bases outside the gene matches: 9. This CDR3 spans 14 amino acids. CDR3 DNA sequence: TGCGCCAGCAGCTCCCCCGGGGGGGCGGGTGAGCAGTACTTC. It specifies CASSSPGGAGEQYF.

CDR3: CSVEWGQTDTQYF. The CDR3 DNA follows: TGCAGCGTTGAATGGGGACAGACAGATACGCAGTATTTT. V usage is TRBV29-1 and J usage is TRBJ2-3; 7 nucleotides line up with TRBD1. The CDR3 is made up of 13 amino acids. Losses at the gene ends were 2 bases for V and 3 bases for J; bases not matched to a gene: 2. Per germline, CDR1 SQVTM and CDR2 ANQGSEA.

This chain joins TRBV5-6 and TRBJ2-7, with no clear D. Germline V gene sequence: CDR1 SGHDT, CDR2 YYEEEE. There are 12 residues in the CDR3. V was clipped by 1 base and J by 5 bases, with 7 bases between them. CDR3 amino acids: CASSLNSHEQYF. CDR3 DNA sequence: TGTGCCAGCAGCTTGAACAGCCACGAGCAGTACTTC.

This chain joins TRBV5-1 and TRBJ2-2, with 8 bases aligning to TRBD1. Germline loops: CDR1 SGHRS, CDR2 YFSETQ. The V and J ends lost 1 base and 6 bases, in that order; junction bases with no gene match: 5. The CDR3 runs 15 residues. The CDR3 coding sequence is TGCGCCAGCAGCTTGATCACAGGGGGAGCCGGGGAGCTGTTTTTT. Residues: CASSLITGGAGELFF.

The chain employs TRBV2 and TRBJ1-5; 9 bases fit TRBD1. Germline V gene sequence: CDR1 SNHLY, CDR2 FYNNEI. There are 14 residues in the CDR3. Unmatched junction bases numbered 0, after V lost 1 base and J lost 5 bases. This CDR3 reads CASSEGTGDQPQHF. Here the CDR3 DNA reads TGTGCCAGCAGTGAAGGGACAGGGGATCAGCCCCAGCATTTT.

V and J are TRBV14 and TRBJ1-6, with 8 bases matching TRBD1. This CDR3 contains 16 residues. The germline V gene has CDR1 SGHDN and CDR2 FVKESK. Trimming removed 4 bases from V and 5 bases from J; junction bases left unmatched: 7. The CDR3 region is CASSPQGARNNSPLHF. CDR3 DNA: TGTGCCAGCAGCCCCCAGGGGGCGCGGAATAATTCACCCCTCCACTTT. Complete variable domain (other parts from reference TRBV14 and TRBJ1-6): EAGVTQFPSHSVIEKGQTVTLRCDPISGHDNLYWYRRVMGKEIKFLLHFVKESKQDESGMPNNRFLAERTGGTYSTLKVQPAELEDSGVYFCASSPQGARNNSPLHFGNGTRLTVT.

The chain couples TRBV7-2 to TRBJ1-2; possibly TRBD1 for D (5 bases). The CDR3 has 15 amino acids. Per germline, CDR1 SGHTA and CDR2 FQGNSA. Trimming removed 4 bases from V and 0 bases from J, with 12 bases in between. This chain's CDR3 is CASSYRQLTNYGYTF. CDR3 nucleotides: TGTGCCAGCAGCTACCGACAGCTCACTAACTATGGCTACACCTTC. Full variable domain (remainder filled in from reference TRBV7-2 and TRBJ1-2): GAGVSQSPSNKVTEKGKDVELRCDPISGHTALYWYRQSLGQGLEFLIYFQGNSAPDKSGLPSDRFSAERTGGSVSTLTIQRTQQEDSAVYLCASSYRQLTNYGYTFGSGTRLTVV.